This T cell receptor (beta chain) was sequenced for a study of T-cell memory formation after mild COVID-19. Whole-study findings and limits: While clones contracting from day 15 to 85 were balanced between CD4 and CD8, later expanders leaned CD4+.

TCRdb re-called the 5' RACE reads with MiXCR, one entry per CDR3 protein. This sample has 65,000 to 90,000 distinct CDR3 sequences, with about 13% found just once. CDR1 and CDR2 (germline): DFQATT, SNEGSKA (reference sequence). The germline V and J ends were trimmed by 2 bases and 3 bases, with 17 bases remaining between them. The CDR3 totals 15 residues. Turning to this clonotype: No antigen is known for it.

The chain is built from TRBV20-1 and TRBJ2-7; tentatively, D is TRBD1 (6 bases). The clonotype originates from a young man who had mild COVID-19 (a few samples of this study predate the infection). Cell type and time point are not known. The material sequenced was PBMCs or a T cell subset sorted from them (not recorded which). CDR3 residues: CSARHPNRDIYEQYF. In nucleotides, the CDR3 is TGCAGTGCTAGACACCCTAACAGGGACATCTACGAGCAGTACTTC.